This T cell receptor (beta chain) was found in a study of response to subunit inactivated influenza vaccine. V lost 2 bases, J lost 2 bases, and 13 bases lay in between. Germline loops: CDR1 SGHTA, CDR2 FQGNSA. This CDR3 is built from 15 residues. MiXCR, run by TCRdb on the RT-PCR reads, gives a single entry per CDR3 protein. The sample yields under 500,000 distinct CDR3 sequences, 9.5% to 12% seen once. This clonotype was picked up many times. Its matching antigen is unknown. Findings and caveats of the study: Every seasonal influenza vaccination brings in few new T cells, the authors suggested.

The J gene is TRBJ2-7, the V gene TRBV7-2; the D gene is possibly TRBD1 (5 bases). The sample here was PBMCs from blood, taken 40 to 50 days after vaccination. The sequence derives from a man aged 45-65 years who received an inactivated influenza vaccine. The CDR3: CASSLSRTPTYEQYF. CDR3 nucleotide sequence: TGTGCCAGCAGCTTATCTAGGACACCTACCTACGAGCAGTACTTC. The whole variable domain, filled in from reference TRBV7-2 and TRBJ2-7, reads GAGVSQSPSNKVTEKGKDVELRCDPISGHTALYWYRQSLGQGLEFLIYFQGNSAPDKSGLPSDRFSAERTGGSVSTLTIQRTQQEDSAVYLCASSLSRTPTYEQYFGPGTRLTVT.